A selection of T cell receptor beta chains follows, all from one sample in a study of identical twins. Via MiXCR, TCRdb re-called the 5' RACE reads, giving one row per CDR3 protein. In the table there are approximately 220,000 distinct CDR3 sequences, approximately 9% of which are singletons. The specimen sequenced was memory (CD45RO+) T cells sorted from blood. The origin of the receptors is a woman between 18 and 29 years old in good health. The CDR3 runs from the conserved cysteine through the conserved F or W. D genes are given only for firm matches. Clone size is shown for a subset of rows, as once, few, many or a class of expanded clone.

clone_size | d_call | j_call | v_call | cdr3_aa | cdr3_nt
few | TRBD2 | TRBJ2-1 | TRBV20-1 | CSARALAGKAAGDEQFF | TGCAGTGCTAGAGCTCTAGCGGGGAAGGCAGCCGGGGATGAGCAGTTCTTC
many | - | TRBJ1-1 | TRBV29-1 | CSVVMDMNTEAFF | TGCAGCGTTGTGATGGACATGAACACTGAAGCTTTCTTT
- | TRBD1 | TRBJ2-2 | TRBV18 | CASSATRDRLNTGELFF | TGTGCCAGCTCAGCGACCCGGGACAGACTTAACACCGGGGAGCTGTTTTTT
- | TRBD2 | TRBJ2-1 | TRBV5-1 | CASSFSGREGLYEQFF | TGCGCCAGCAGCTTCAGTGGGCGGGAGGGCCTTTATGAGCAGTTCTTC
few | TRBD1 | TRBJ2-7 | TRBV2 | CASRKDRDYEQYF | TGTGCCAGCAGAAAAGACAGGGACTACGAGCAGTACTTC
few | - | TRBJ2-3 | TRBV7-9 | CAGASSTDTQYF | TGTGCCGGGGCTAGCAGCACAGATACGCAGTATTTT
- | - | TRBJ1-2 | TRBV7-9 | CASSPPIGNYGYTF | TGTGCCAGCAGCCCCCCGATAGGAAACTATGGCTACACCTTC
few | TRBD1 | TRBJ2-5 | TRBV9 | CASSVAGQSQETQYF | TGTGCCAGCAGCGTAGCGGGACAGAGCCAAGAGACCCAGTACTTC
- | TRBD1 | TRBJ1-3 | TRBV10-3 | CAITTDRAGNTIYF | TGTGCCATCACCACGGACAGGGCTGGAAACACCATATATTTT
few | - | TRBJ1-2 | TRBV7-2 | CASSSTGADSYGYTF | TGTGCCAGCAGCTCTACTGGAGCTGATTCCTATGGCTACACCTTC
many | TRBD2 | TRBJ2-1 | TRBV11-2 | CASSPGTSGDNEQFF | TGTGCCAGCAGCCCAGGGACTAGCGGGGACAATGAGCAGTTCTTC
- | - | TRBJ2-3 | TRBV3-1 | CASSQLGGRSSTQYF | TGTGCCAGCAGCCAACTTGGGGGAAGGTCTAGTACGCAGTATTTT
- | - | TRBJ1-6 | TRBV7-6 | CASSSQSNSPLHF | TGTGCCAGCAGCTCCCAATCTAATTCACCCCTCCACTTT
- | TRBD2 | TRBJ2-7 | TRBV11-2 | CASSRLAGSYEQYF | TGTGCCAGCAGCCGACTAGCGGGTTCCTACGAGCAGTACTTC
- | TRBD1 | TRBJ2-5 | TRBV4-1 | CASSQRGTGTGWETQYF | TGCGCCAGCAGCCAAAGGGGAACCGGGACAGGGTGGGAGACCCAGTACTTC
- | - | TRBJ2-1 | TRBV2 | CASQRGPVDNEQFF | TGTGCCAGCCAACGGGGACCTGTGGACAATGAGCAGTTCTTC
many | - | TRBJ2-1 | TRBV29-1 | CSVAEGGYEQFF | TGCAGCGTTGCAGAGGGTGGCTATGAGCAGTTCTTC
many | - | TRBJ2-3 | TRBV20-1 | CSGGTRRDTQYF | TGCAGTGGTGGGACTCGGCGAGATACGCAGTATTTT
- | - | TRBJ2-1 | TRBV7-9 | CASSILNEQFF | TGTGCCAGCAGCATACTCAATGAGCAGTTCTTC
- | - | TRBJ2-3 | TRBV7-2 | CASSRGGNTDTQYF | TGTGCCAGCAGCAGAGGGGGAAACACAGATACGCAGTATTTT
- | TRBD1 | TRBJ2-1 | TRBV7-6 | CASSLGGTGDDEQFF | TGTGCCAGCAGCTTAGGAGGAACAGGGGATGATGAGCAGTTCTTC
many | - | TRBJ1-3 | TRBV25-1 | CASSATGGGNTIYF | TGTGCCAGCAGCGCCACAGGAGGAGGAAACACCATATATTTT
many | TRBD2 | TRBJ2-3 | TRBV5-4 | CASGLAGGNTDTQYF | TGTGCCAGCGGCCTAGCGGGAGGGAACACAGATACGCAGTATTTT
- | TRBD2 | TRBJ2-1 | TRBV20-1 | CSAPGLAETNEQFF | TGCAGTGCCCCGGGACTAGCGGAAACCAATGAGCAGTTCTTC
- | TRBD2 | TRBJ2-1 | TRBV7-2 | CAGARTLAGDINEQFF | TGTGCCGGGGCACGAACGCTAGCGGGAGATATCAATGAGCAGTTCTTC
- | - | TRBJ2-6 | TRBV7-2 | CASSLQFASGANVLTF | TGTGCCAGCAGCTTACAGTTTGCCTCTGGGGCCAACGTCCTGACTTTC
few | - | TRBJ2-7 | TRBV15 | CATSRGTNLRSDEQYF | TGTGCCACCAGCAGAGGGACTAACCTCAGATCTGATGAGCAGTACTTC
many | TRBD1 | TRBJ2-7 | TRBV6-5 | CASSSSTGGPYEQYF | TGTGCCAGCAGTTCGTCGACAGGGGGTCCCTACGAGCAGTACTTC
few | - | TRBJ2-1 | TRBV5-1 | CASSPGASEVEFF | TGCGCCAGCTCCCCAGGCGCCTCCGAAGTAGAGTTCTTC
- | - | TRBJ2-2 | TRBV5-1 | CASSWGTGELFF | TGCGCCAGCAGCTGGGGAACCGGGGAGCTGTTTTTT
- | - | TRBJ2-7 | TRBV28 | CASSWLLGYEQYF | TGTGCCAGCTCGTGGCTTCTGGGCTACGAGCAGTACTTC
- | TRBD1 | TRBJ2-7 | TRBV5-5 | CASWPGQILYEQYF | TGTGCCAGCTGGCCGGGACAGATCCTGTACGAGCAGTACTTC
- | TRBD2 | TRBJ2-7 | TRBV6-1 | CASSGRLAGTYEQYF | TGTGCCAGCAGCGGACGACTAGCGGGGACCTACGAGCAGTACTTC
few | - | TRBJ2-3 | TRBV20-1 | CSANIIAVGTDTQYF | TGCAGTGCTAACATAATAGCGGTCGGCACAGATACGCAGTATTTT
- | TRBD2 | TRBJ2-1 | TRBV9 | CASSVGPSGGASEQFF | TGTGCCAGCAGCGTAGGGCCTAGCGGGGGGGCCAGCGAGCAGTTCTTC
few | - | TRBJ1-4 | TRBV5-6 | CASRRYTDWSNEKLFF | TGTGCCAGCAGAAGGTATACGGATTGGTCTAATGAAAAACTGTTTTTT
few | - | TRBJ2-7 | TRBV10-3 | CAISESNQGDEQYF | TGTGCCATCAGTGAGTCGAACCAGGGAGACGAGCAGTACTTC
- | - | TRBJ2-1 | TRBV5-5 | CASSYDWGSNEQFF | TGTGCCAGCAGCTACGATTGGGGGTCAAATGAGCAGTTCTTC
- | TRBD1 | TRBJ1-4 | TRBV20-1 | CSAHTGGREKLFF | TGCAGTGCTCACACAGGGGGTAGAGAAAAACTGTTTTTT
- | - | TRBJ2-7 | TRBV7-2 | CASSLVLKYEQYF | TGTGCCAGCAGCTTAGTACTAAAGTACGAGCAGTACTTC
few | - | TRBJ2-3 | TRBV20-1 | CSARSESTDTQYF | TGCAGTGCTAGATCGGAGAGCACAGATACGCAGTATTTT
many | - | TRBJ1-5 | TRBV15 | CATSRDVAGYQPQHF | TGTGCCACCAGCAGAGATGTAGCCGGTTATCAGCCCCAGCATTTT
- | - | TRBJ2-2 | TRBV15 | CATSRAGVGFNTGELFF | TGTGCCACCAGCAGAGCGGGAGTGGGGTTCAACACCGGGGAGCTGTTTTTT
- | - | TRBJ2-3 | TRBV6-5 | CASSYSGSITDTQYF | TGTGCCAGCAGTTACTCGGGTAGCATCACAGATACGCAGTATTTT
- | - | TRBJ2-7 | TRBV19 | CASSPGERGGYEQYF | TGTGCCAGTAGTCCCGGGGAACGTGGGGGTTACGAGCAGTACTTC
- | - | TRBJ2-3 | TRBV5-6 | CASSYLEGRSGPDTQYF | TGTGCCAGCAGCTACCTGGAAGGGCGCTCCGGGCCCGATACGCAGTATTTT
- | - | TRBJ2-7 | TRBV18 | CASSGGGERVFSYEQYF | TGTGCCAGCTCGGGAGGCGGGGAGCGGGTATTCTCCTACGAGCAGTACTTC
many | - | TRBJ1-3 | TRBV11-2 | CASSLDGMANTIYF | TGTGCCAGCAGCTTAGACGGGATGGCGAACACCATATATTTT
many | TRBD1 | TRBJ2-1 | TRBV29-1 | CSVGRGQTNNEQFF | TGCAGCGTTGGCAGGGGGCAAACCAACAATGAGCAGTTCTTC
many | TRBD1 | TRBJ2-7 | TRBV10-3 | CAISVSGQFYEQYF | TGTGCCATCAGTGTGTCGGGACAGTTCTACGAGCAGTACTTC
few | - | TRBJ2-1 | TRBV11-3 | CASSLDSGRNEQFF | TGTGCCAGCAGCTTAGATTCTGGGAGGAATGAGCAGTTCTTC
few | - | TRBJ2-5 | TRBV30 | CAWSATRETQYF | TGTGCCTGGAGTGCGACGAGGGAGACCCAGTACTTC